The clone carrying this TCR beta chain was observed once. No antigen is known for it. The sample comes from a study of breast tumors, draining lymph nodes, adjacent tissues. Each CDR3 protein gets one entry after TCRdb re-called the multiplex PCR reads with MiXCR. The repertoire holds approximately 7,600 distinct CDR3 sequences, with about 70% as singletons. Regarding the study as a whole: Tumors had less TCR diversity than lymph nodes, more than nontumor tissue. Data only fit, rather than demonstrated, lymph node origin of most tumor T cells.

This TCR was sampled from a female donor with breast cancer. Some clones in this sample may be carry-over from other donors' samples. The sequenced material came from tumor-adjacent breast tissue.

The CDR3 bases are TGCAGCGTTGAAGATCTTTCCTACGAGCAGTACTTC. It translates to CSVEDLSYEQYF. The rearrangement joins TRBV29-1 to TRBJ2-7, with D unresolved. The CDR3 is made up of 12 amino acids. Trimming removed 0 bases at V and 1 base at J, with 4 bases between. The germline V gene encodes CDR1 SQVTM and CDR2 ANQGSEA.